This entry lists 15 T cell receptor beta chains sequenced from one sample in a study of T cell repertoires in cytomegalovirus infection. Their recognized antigens are unknown. TCRdb reprocessed the reads with MiXCR, giving one entry per CDR3 protein. The data hold around 78,000 distinct CDR3 sequences, with around 25% observed a single time. The material sequenced was CD8+ T cells from cultured PBMCs, taken from culture after CMV antigen stimulation. Receptors were obtained from a human donor in good health (CMV status not recorded). Some clones in this sample may be carry-over from other donors' samples.

This clonotype was counted between two and nine times. This CDR3 reads CASSVARTSGAYEQYF. Written as DNA, the CDR3 is TGTGCCAGCAGCGTAGCCCGGACTAGCGGTGCCTACGAGCAGTACTTC. V gene TRBV9 combines with J gene TRBJ2-7, with TRBD2 matching over 10 bases. CDR1 is SGDLS, CDR2 YYNGEE, per germline. Trimming at V came to 0 bases and at J to 2 bases, leaving 5 bases not matched to a gene. This CDR3 region has 16 residues.

A few counts support this clonotype. The V call is TRBV6-5, the J call TRBJ2-1; 11 bases line up with TRBD2. J lost 4 bases, V lost 4 bases, and 3 bases had no gene match. Germline V gene sequence: CDR1 MNHEY, CDR2 SVGAGI. This CDR3 is built from 15 residues. In nucleotides, the CDR3 is TGTGCCAGCAGTTTAGGGACTAGCGGTTACAATGAGCAGTTCTTC. Its translation is CASSLGTSGYNEQFF.

The J gene is TRBJ2-5, the V gene TRBV9; 7 bases match TRBD1. The junction had 7 bases not matched to a gene; V was cut back by 7 bases and J by 4 bases. Germline V gives CDR1 SGDLS, CDR2 YYNGEE. This CDR3 spans 13 amino acids. The CDR3, as DNA: TGTGCCAGCGGACCACAGGGGACAGAGACCCAGTACTTC. It codes for CASGPQGTETQYF.

This clonotype has ten or more counts. The chain links TRBV7-6 to TRBJ2-6; 9 bases map to TRBD1. Germline V gene data show CDR1 as SGHVS and CDR2 as FNYEAQ. The V gene end was trimmed by 1 base and the J gene end by 2 bases; junction bases not matched to a gene: 3. The CDR3 loop spans 17 amino acids. For the CDR3, the DNA is TGTGCCAGCAGCTTAGGGGGGACAGGGCCTGGGGCCAACGTCCTGACTTTC. Amino acids: CASSLGGTGPGANVLTF.

This clonotype was seen more than once but under ten times. This rearrangement joins TRBV4-3 to TRBJ1-2; 7 positions agree with TRBD1. CDR1 and CDR2 (germline): LGHNA, YSLEER. This CDR3 has 13 amino acids. V was pared by 8 bases and J by 7 bases, with 10 bases of the junction left unmatched. The CDR3 sequence is CASQGGARGGYTF. CDR3 sequence (DNA): TGCGCCAGCCAGGGGGGGGCGAGAGGTGGCTACACCTTC.

The CDR3 here is CASSLGGTDMDTQYF. CDR3 nucleotides: TGTGCCAGCAGTTTGGGTGGGACCGATATGGATACGCAGTATTTT. The chain is built from TRBV27 and TRBJ2-3; D is perhaps TRBD1 or TRBD2 (5 bases each). The V and J ends lost 3 bases and 6 bases respectively, with 16 bases between them. The CDR3 loop spans 15 amino acids. CDR1 and CDR2 (germline): MNHEY, SMNVEV (reference sequence).

This chain uses TRBV11-1 with TRBJ2-1, with 10 bases that match TRBD2. The ends lost 5 bases at V and 5 bases at J; junction bases unmatched: 6. Per germline, CDR1 SGHAT and CDR2 FQDESV (reference sequence). The CDR3 extends over 15 amino acids. CDR3 bases: TGTGCCAGCAGCCCGGGACTAGCGTTGGACAATGAGCAGTTCTTC. Translated: CASSPGLALDNEQFF.

Many counts were recorded for this clonotype. V gene TRBV7-2 combines with J gene TRBJ2-7; possibly TRBD1 or TRBD2 for D (6 bases each). This CDR3 spans 16 amino acids. V lost 1 base to trimming and J lost 1 base, with 14 bases between them. The V gene's germline CDR1 is SGHTA and CDR2 FQGNSA. The CDR3 DNA sequence: TGTGCCAGCAGCTTAGATGGAGGGGGACTTTCCTACGAGCAGTACTTC. Amino acids: CASSLDGGGLSYEQYF.

This clonotype came up a few times. The chain employs TRBV7-6 and TRBJ2-5; 11 positions agree with TRBD2. After removal of 4 bases from V and 6 bases from J, the junction contained 7 bases not matched to a gene. This CDR3 has 15 amino acids. CDR1 is SGHVS and CDR2 is FNYEAQ in the germline V gene. The chain's CDR3 is CASSWGLAEGKTQYF. CDR3 bases: TGTGCCAGCAGCTGGGGACTAGCGGAGGGGAAGACCCAGTACTTC. Supplemented by reference TRBV7-6 and TRBJ2-5, the full variable domain reads GAGVSQSPRYKVTKRGQDVALRCDPISGHVSLYWYRQALGQGPEFLTYFNYEAQQDKSGLPNDRFSAERPEGSISTLTIQRTEQRDSAMYRCASSWGLAEGKTQYFGPGTRLLVL.

The genes are TRBV6-2 or TRBV6-3 and TRBJ2-7; D unresolved. Looked up from germline, CDR1 is MNHEY and CDR2 is SVGEGT. The V end was cut by 6 bases, the J end by 2 bases, with 17 bases between. The CDR3 totals 15 residues. In nucleotides, the CDR3 is TGTGCCAGCAGCCTTGAAGAATTATCAACCTACGAGCAGTACTTC. This translates into CASSLEELSTYEQYF.

On this clonotype: A much more abundant neighbour one base away suggests this may be a read error. The chain couples TRBV11-3 to TRBJ2-3; the D call may be TRBD1 or TRBD2 (5 bases each). This CDR3 has 16 amino acids. Germline loops: CDR1 SGHNT, CDR2 YENEEA. The CDR3 coding sequence is TGTGCCAACAGCTTTTTGCTGAGGGGCCGCACAGATACGCAGTATTTT. As protein: CANSFLLRGRTDTQYF.

The count of this clonotype is one. The chain has TRBV7-6 and TRBJ2-7; D is ambiguous. This CDR3 is 14 amino acids long. Trimming pared 3 bases from V and 3 bases from J, leaving 12 bases between. Germline V lookup: CDR1 SGHVS, CDR2 FNYEAQ. CDR3 loop: CASSLGSTRYEQYF. As DNA, the CDR3 is TGTGCCAGCAGCTTGGGGTCGACCCGCTACGAGCAGTACTTC.

This clonotype has a count of ten or more. The V and J genes are TRBV7-8 and TRBJ1-5; D unresolved. The CDR3 is made up of 16 amino acids. The germline CDR1 and CDR2 sequences are SGHVS and FQNEAQ. Trimming took 5 bases from V and 8 from J, leaving 22 bases between them. CDR3 residues: CASSPYQDTRGEPQHF. The CDR3 coding sequence is TGTGCCAGCAGCCCGTATCAAGACACCCGTGGGGAGCCCCAGCATTTT.

The chain employs TRBV12-3 or TRBV12-4 and TRBJ2-7; TRBD2 matches 16 bases. V trimming: 4 bases; J trimming: 3 bases; junction bases outside the gene matches: 6. The CDR3 consists of 17 residues. CDR3 amino acids: CASSWGLAGGKGYEQYF. CDR3 coding DNA: TGTGCCAGCAGTTGGGGACTAGCGGGAGGGAAGGGCTACGAGCAGTACTTC.

This clonotype has only a few counts. The genes are TRBV28 and TRBJ2-2, with D uncertain. Per germline, CDR1 MDHEN and CDR2 SYDVKM. The CDR3 has 14 residues. The ends were cut back, 7 bases at V and 0 bases at J, with 9 bases in the middle. Here the CDR3 DNA reads TGTGCCAGCACAAACACGCCGAACACCGGGGAGCTGTTTTTT. This gives the protein CASTNTPNTGELFF.